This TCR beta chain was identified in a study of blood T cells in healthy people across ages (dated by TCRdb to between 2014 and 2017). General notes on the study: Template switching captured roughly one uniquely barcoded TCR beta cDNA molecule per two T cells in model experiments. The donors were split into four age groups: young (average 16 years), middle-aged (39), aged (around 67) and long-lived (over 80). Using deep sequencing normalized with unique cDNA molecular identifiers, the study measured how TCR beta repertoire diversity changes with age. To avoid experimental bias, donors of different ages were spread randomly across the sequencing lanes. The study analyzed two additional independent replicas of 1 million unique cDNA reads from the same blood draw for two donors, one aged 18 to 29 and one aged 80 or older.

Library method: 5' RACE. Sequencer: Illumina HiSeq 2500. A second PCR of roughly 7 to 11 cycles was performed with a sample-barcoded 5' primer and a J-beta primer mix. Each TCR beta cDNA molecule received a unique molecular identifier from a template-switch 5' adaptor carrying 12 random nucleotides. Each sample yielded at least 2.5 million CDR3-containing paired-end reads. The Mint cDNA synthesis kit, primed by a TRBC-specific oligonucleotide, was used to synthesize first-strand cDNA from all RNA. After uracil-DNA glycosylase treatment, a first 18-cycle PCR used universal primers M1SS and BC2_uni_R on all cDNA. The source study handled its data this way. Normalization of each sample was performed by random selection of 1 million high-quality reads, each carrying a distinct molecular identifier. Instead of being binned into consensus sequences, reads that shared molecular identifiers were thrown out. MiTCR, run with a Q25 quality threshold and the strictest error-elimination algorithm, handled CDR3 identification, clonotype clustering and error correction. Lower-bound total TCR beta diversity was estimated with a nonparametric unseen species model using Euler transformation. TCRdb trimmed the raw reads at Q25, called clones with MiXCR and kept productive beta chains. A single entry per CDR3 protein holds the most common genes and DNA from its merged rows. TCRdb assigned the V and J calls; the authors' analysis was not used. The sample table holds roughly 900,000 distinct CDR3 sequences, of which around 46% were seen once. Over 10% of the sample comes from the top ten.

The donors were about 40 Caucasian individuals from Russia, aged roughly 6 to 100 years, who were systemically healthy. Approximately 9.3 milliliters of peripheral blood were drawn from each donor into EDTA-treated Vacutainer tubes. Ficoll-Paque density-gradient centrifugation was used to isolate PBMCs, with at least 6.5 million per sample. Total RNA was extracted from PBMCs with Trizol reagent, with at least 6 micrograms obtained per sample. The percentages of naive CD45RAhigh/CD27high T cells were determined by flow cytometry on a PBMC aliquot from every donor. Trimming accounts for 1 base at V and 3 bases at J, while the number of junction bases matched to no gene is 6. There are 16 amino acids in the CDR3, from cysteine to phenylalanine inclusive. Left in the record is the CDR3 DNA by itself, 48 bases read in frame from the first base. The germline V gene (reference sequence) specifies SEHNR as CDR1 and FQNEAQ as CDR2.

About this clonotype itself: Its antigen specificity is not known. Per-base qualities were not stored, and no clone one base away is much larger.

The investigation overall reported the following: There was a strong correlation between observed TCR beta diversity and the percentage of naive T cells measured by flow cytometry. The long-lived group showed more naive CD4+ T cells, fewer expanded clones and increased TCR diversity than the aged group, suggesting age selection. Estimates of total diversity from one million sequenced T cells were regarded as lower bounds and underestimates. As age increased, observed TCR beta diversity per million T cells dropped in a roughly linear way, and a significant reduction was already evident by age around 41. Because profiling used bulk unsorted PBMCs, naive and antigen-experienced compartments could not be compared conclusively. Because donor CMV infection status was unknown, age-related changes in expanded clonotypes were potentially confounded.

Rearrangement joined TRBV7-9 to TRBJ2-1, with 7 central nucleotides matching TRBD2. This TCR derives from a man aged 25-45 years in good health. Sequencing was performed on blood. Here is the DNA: TGTGCCAGCAGCTTAGGGGCTAGCGGACGCTACAATGAGCAGTTCTTC. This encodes CASSLGASGRYNEQFF.